Reported below is one TCR beta chain. These data come from a study of blood T cell repertoires in COVID-19. What the recovered Cohort 3 donors had was two negative PCRs, clearance, or symptom resolution. Data came from immunoSEQ multiplex PCR; TCRdb stores just in-frame clones and leaves some out. The sample holds roughly 380,000 clones, around 87% seen once. The CDR3 has 16 amino acids. Germline V gene sequence: CDR1 SGDLS, CDR2 YYNGEE. J lost 2 bases, V lost 1 base, and 4 bases had no gene match. This TCR came from a young man who had recovered from COVID-19. The rearrangement links TRBV9 to TRBJ2-5, with 11 bases matching TRBD2. The material sequenced was PBMCs or T cells enriched from blood (not recorded which). The CDR3, as DNA: TGTGCCAGCAGCGTACTAGCGGGGGGCTGGCAAGAGACCCAGTACTTC. Translating it yields CASSVLAGGWQETQYF. Full variable domain (rest looked up from reference TRBV9 and TRBJ2-5): DSGVTQTPKHLITATGQRVTLRCSPRSGDLSVYWYQQSLDQGLQFLIQYYNGEERAKGNILERFSAQQFPDLHSELNLSSLELGDSALYFCASSVLAGGWQETQYFGPGTRLLVL.